This is a list of T cell receptor beta chains from one sample in a study of control samples from healthy donors and cancer patients. TCRdb keeps only in-frame clones here, not all; method: immunoSEQ multiplex PCR. The table shows about 170,000 clones, with more than 85% occurring only once. The sample taken for sequencing was blood. The source is a woman aged 40 to 50 in good health. The CDR3 runs from the conserved cysteine through the conserved F or W. The D gene is left open where the match is weak. The listing skips clone size in some rows; elsewhere it reads once, few, many or a size class.

d_gene: .; v_gene: TRBV7-8; abundance: .; j_gene: TRBJ2-5; CDR3nt: TGTGCCAGCAGCCGGGACTCAGCCAAGACCCAGTACTTC; CDR3aa: CASSRDSAKTQYF
d_gene: TRBD2; v_gene: TRBV7-9; abundance: .; j_gene: TRBJ2-1; CDR3nt: TGTGCCAGCAGCCACGGGACTAGCGGGGGGGCCGATGAGCAGTTCTTC; CDR3aa: CASSHGTSGGADEQFF
d_gene: .; v_gene: TRBV5-6; abundance: once; j_gene: TRBJ1-5; CDR3nt: TGTGCCAGCAGCTCTATACAGCTCCTCAATCAGCCCCAGCATTTT; CDR3aa: CASSSIQLLNQPQHF
d_gene: TRBD2; v_gene: TRBV4-1; abundance: .; j_gene: TRBJ2-5; CDR3nt: TGCGCCAGCAGCCAACAAGGACTAGCGGGGTCTTACCAAGAGACCCAGTACTTC; CDR3aa: CASSQQGLAGSYQETQYF
d_gene: .; v_gene: TRBV29-1; abundance: .; j_gene: TRBJ2-1; CDR3nt: TGCAGCGTTGACCTCGGGGTTCAGGCCGGGAATGAGCAGTTCTTC; CDR3aa: CSVDLGVQAGNEQFF
d_gene: .; v_gene: TRBV18; abundance: .; j_gene: TRBJ1-1; CDR3nt: TGTGCCAGCTCGCCGAACACTGAAGCTTTCTTT; CDR3aa: CASSPNTEAFF
d_gene: .; v_gene: TRBV5-4; abundance: .; j_gene: TRBJ1-2; CDR3nt: TGTGCCAGCAGCTTGGCGGAGTTAGCTAACTATGGCTACACCTTC; CDR3aa: CASSLAELANYGYTF
d_gene: .; v_gene: TRBV14; abundance: .; j_gene: TRBJ1-2; CDR3nt: TGTGCCAGCAGCCAAGCGGGGACCGCCTATGGCTACACCTTC; CDR3aa: CASSQAGTAYGYTF
d_gene: .; v_gene: TRBV10-3; abundance: .; j_gene: TRBJ2-7; CDR3nt: TGTGCCATCAGTGAGTCGGGGCCGGCGGGGTCCTACGAGCAGTACTTC; CDR3aa: CAISESGPAGSYEQYF
d_gene: TRBD2; v_gene: TRBV5-1; abundance: .; j_gene: TRBJ2-3; CDR3nt: TGCGCCAGCAGCTCCAGTTTAGCGGGGGTCACAGATACGCAGTATTTT; CDR3aa: CASSSSLAGVTDTQYF
d_gene: .; v_gene: TRBV5-5; abundance: once; j_gene: TRBJ1-2; CDR3nt: TGTGCCAGCAGCCCTCAGGAGGGGGGGAGAACATTC; CDR3aa: CASSPQEGGRTF
d_gene: .; v_gene: TRBV2; abundance: .; j_gene: TRBJ2-1; CDR3nt: TGTGCCAGTTGGGCCAGACCAGATGAGCAGTTCTTC; CDR3aa: CASWARPDEQFF
d_gene: .; v_gene: TRBV3-1/TRBV3-2; abundance: .; j_gene: TRBJ1-1; CDR3nt: TGTGCCAGCAGCCGTGCTCTGAACACTGAAGCTTTCTTT; CDR3aa: CASSRALNTEAFF
d_gene: .; v_gene: TRBV5-1; abundance: .; j_gene: TRBJ2-7; CDR3nt: TGCGCCAGCAGCTTTACAGGGAGCTCCTACGAGCAGTACTTC; CDR3aa: CASSFTGSSYEQYF
d_gene: .; v_gene: TRBV6-6; abundance: once; j_gene: TRBJ1-2; CDR3nt: TGTGCCAGCAGTCGCCCCGAGGCTAACTATGGCTACACCTTC; CDR3aa: CASSRPEANYGYTF
d_gene: TRBD1; v_gene: TRBV6-1; abundance: .; j_gene: TRBJ1-2; CDR3nt: TGTGCCAGCAGTGAAACAGGGGCGGTTGGCTACACCTTC; CDR3aa: CASSETGAVGYTF
d_gene: .; v_gene: TRBV11-2; abundance: .; j_gene: TRBJ2-1; CDR3nt: TGTGCCAGCATCCTAACAGGGAATGAGCAGTTCTTC; CDR3aa: CASILTGNEQFF
d_gene: TRBD1; v_gene: TRBV10-2; abundance: .; j_gene: TRBJ1-5; CDR3nt: TGCGCCAGCGGGACAGGGGTTGGTGGAAGCAATCAGCCCCAGCATTTT; CDR3aa: CASGTGVGGSNQPQHF
d_gene: .; v_gene: TRBV5-8; abundance: .; j_gene: TRBJ1-3; CDR3nt: TGTGCCAGCAGCTTGGAGGTTGCGGCAAGCTCTGGAAACACCATATATTTT; CDR3aa: CASSLEVAASSGNTIYF
d_gene: TRBD2; v_gene: TRBV5-8; abundance: .; j_gene: TRBJ2-3; CDR3nt: TGTGCCAGCAGCTTGAATCTCCGCGGCGGGGGGGCCGCAGATACGCAGTATTTT; CDR3aa: CASSLNLRGGGAADTQYF
d_gene: .; v_gene: TRBV11-2; abundance: .; j_gene: TRBJ2-7; CDR3nt: TGTGCCAGCAGCTTATGGGAGACCTACGAGCAGTACTTC; CDR3aa: CASSLWETYEQYF
d_gene: .; v_gene: TRBV11-2; abundance: .; j_gene: TRBJ2-5; CDR3nt: TGTGCCAGCAGCTTAGAGGGTAGGGGGGGAAGGGAGACCCAGTACTTC; CDR3aa: CASSLEGRGGRETQYF
d_gene: .; v_gene: TRBV12-3/TRBV12-4; abundance: .; j_gene: TRBJ1-1; CDR3nt: TGTGCCAGCAGTTTGAGGGGGGCGCGGGAAGCTTTCTTT; CDR3aa: CASSLRGAREAFF
d_gene: .; v_gene: TRBV3-1/TRBV3-2; abundance: few; j_gene: TRBJ1-6; CDR3nt: TGTGCCAGCAGCGACCAGGGGAGGAATTCACCCCTCCACTTT; CDR3aa: CASSDQGRNSPLHF
d_gene: .; v_gene: TRBV6-6; abundance: once; j_gene: TRBJ1-1; CDR3nt: TGTGCCAGCAAAGGGGCAGAAAACACTGAAGCTTTCTTT; CDR3aa: CASKGAENTEAFF
d_gene: TRBD1; v_gene: TRBV6-5; abundance: once; j_gene: TRBJ1-2; CDR3nt: TGTGCCAGCAGGACCCGGGACAGTGGCTACACCTTC; CDR3aa: CASRTRDSGYTF
d_gene: TRBD1; v_gene: TRBV19; abundance: few; j_gene: TRBJ2-7; CDR3nt: TGTGCCAGTAGTCCGCGACAGGGCTCCTACGAGCAGTACTTC; CDR3aa: CASSPRQGSYEQYF
d_gene: TRBD2; v_gene: TRBV3-1/TRBV3-2; abundance: .; j_gene: TRBJ2-1; CDR3nt: TGTGCCAGCAGCCAAGATGGAAGCGGGGGGTTGTCCTACAATGAGCAGTTCTTC; CDR3aa: CASSQDGSGGLSYNEQFF
d_gene: .; v_gene: TRBV11-2; abundance: .; j_gene: TRBJ2-4; CDR3nt: TGTGCCAGCACCCATCGGACGGAAACAGGGTACTTC; CDR3aa: CASTHRTETGYF
d_gene: .; v_gene: TRBV7-9; abundance: .; j_gene: TRBJ1-2; CDR3nt: TGTGCCAGCAGCGCACAGGGTTCGGATGGCTACACCTTC; CDR3aa: CASSAQGSDGYTF